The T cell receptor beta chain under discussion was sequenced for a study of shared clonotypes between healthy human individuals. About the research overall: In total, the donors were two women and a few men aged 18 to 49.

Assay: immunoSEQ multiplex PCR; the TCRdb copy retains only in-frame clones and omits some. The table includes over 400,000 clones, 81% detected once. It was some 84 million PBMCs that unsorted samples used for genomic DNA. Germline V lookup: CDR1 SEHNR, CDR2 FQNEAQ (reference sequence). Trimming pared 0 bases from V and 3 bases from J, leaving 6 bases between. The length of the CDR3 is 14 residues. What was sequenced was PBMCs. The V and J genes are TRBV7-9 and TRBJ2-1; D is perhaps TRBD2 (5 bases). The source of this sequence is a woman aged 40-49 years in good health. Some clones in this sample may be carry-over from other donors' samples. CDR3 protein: CASSLARDYNEQFF. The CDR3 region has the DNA TGTGCCAGCAGCTTAGCTCGGGACTACAATGAGCAGTTCTTC.